A selection of T cell receptor beta chains follows, all from one sample in a study of shared clonotypes between healthy human individuals. TCRdb's copy holds only in-frame clones and misses some; the assay was immunoSEQ multiplex PCR. Here the sample spans about 550,000 clones, nearly 97% being singletons. Sequencing was done on a sample of naive CD8+ T cells sorted from blood. These receptors originate from a young woman in good health. CDR3s include the opening cysteine and the closing phenylalanine or tryptophan. Each record gives: J gene, clone size, V gene, D gene, CDR3 DNA, CDR3 protein. The D gene is left open where the match is weak. A row's size may be missing; if present it is once, few, many or a size class.

j_call: TRBJ1-2
clone_size: .
v_call: TRBV28
d_call: .
cdr3_nt: TGTGCCACAAATAGCCCGGTTGGCTATGGCTACACCTTC
cdr3_aa: CATNSPVGYGYTF

j_call: TRBJ1-2
clone_size: .
v_call: TRBV6-5
d_call: TRBD1
cdr3_nt: TGTGCCAGCAGTTCCGGGGACAGCTATGGCTACACCTTC
cdr3_aa: CASSSGDSYGYTF

j_call: TRBJ2-7
clone_size: .
v_call: TRBV6-1
d_call: TRBD1
cdr3_nt: TGTGCCAGCAGTGTTGGGACAGCCTACGAGCAGTACTTC
cdr3_aa: CASSVGTAYEQYF

j_call: TRBJ1-5
clone_size: .
v_call: TRBV30
d_call: .
cdr3_nt: TGTGCCTGGAGTGTGTGGGGGCAAGACAATCAGCCCCAGCATTTT
cdr3_aa: CAWSVWGQDNQPQHF

j_call: TRBJ2-1
clone_size: .
v_call: TRBV10-3
d_call: TRBD1
cdr3_nt: TGTGCCACAGGGTGGGGCGACAGGGGGAGGGATGAGCAGTTCTTC
cdr3_aa: CATGWGDRGRDEQFF

j_call: TRBJ2-7
clone_size: .
v_call: TRBV25-1
d_call: .
cdr3_nt: TGTGCCAGCAGTGAAATCCCCCTCGGCTACGAGCAGTACTTC
cdr3_aa: CASSEIPLGYEQYF

j_call: TRBJ2-7
clone_size: .
v_call: TRBV28
d_call: .
cdr3_nt: TGTGCCAGCAGTTTATTGCTAGCCTACGAGCAGTACTTC
cdr3_aa: CASSLLLAYEQYF

j_call: TRBJ2-1
clone_size: .
v_call: TRBV7-8
d_call: TRBD2
cdr3_nt: TGTGCCAGCAGCTTAGGTTATAGCGGGAAAGGCCTCTACAATGAGCAGTTCTTC
cdr3_aa: CASSLGYSGKGLYNEQFF

j_call: TRBJ1-2
clone_size: .
v_call: TRBV21-1
d_call: .
cdr3_nt: TGTGCCAGCAGCAAAAACAGGGGGCGAGGCTACACCTTC
cdr3_aa: CASSKNRGRGYTF

j_call: TRBJ1-3
clone_size: once
v_call: TRBV7-9
d_call: .
cdr3_nt: TGTGCCAGCAGCTTAGCGCCCGGACGCCAGTCCTCCTCTGGAAACACCATATATTTT
cdr3_aa: CASSLAPGRQSSSGNTIYF

j_call: TRBJ2-1
clone_size: .
v_call: TRBV4-2
d_call: TRBD2
cdr3_nt: TGTGCCAGCAGCCAAGAACTAGCGGCCCCGGGGGGGCAGTTCTTC
cdr3_aa: CASSQELAAPGGQFF

j_call: TRBJ1-1
clone_size: .
v_call: TRBV21-1
d_call: .
cdr3_nt: TGTGCCAGCAGCAAAGGGGACAGGGGGACTGAAGCTTTCTTT
cdr3_aa: CASSKGDRGTEAFF

j_call: TRBJ2-7
clone_size: .
v_call: TRBV28
d_call: TRBD2
cdr3_nt: TGTGCCAGCAGTTTGGGACTAGCGGGAGCCCACGAGCAGTACTTC
cdr3_aa: CASSLGLAGAHEQYF

j_call: TRBJ2-7
clone_size: .
v_call: TRBV19
d_call: .
cdr3_nt: TGTGCCAGTAGTATACTACTGGGTGCCTACGAGCAGTACTTC
cdr3_aa: CASSILLGAYEQYF

j_call: TRBJ2-1
clone_size: .
v_call: TRBV29-1
d_call: TRBD2
cdr3_nt: TGCAGCGTCCCGGGACTAGCGGGGCTGGGTTTTTACAATGAGCAGTTCTTC
cdr3_aa: CSVPGLAGLGFYNEQFF

j_call: TRBJ2-7
clone_size: .
v_call: TRBV6-6
d_call: .
cdr3_nt: TGTGCCAGCGGACTGGACCGGGACAACTATTACGAGCAGTACTTC
cdr3_aa: CASGLDRDNYYEQYF

j_call: TRBJ1-1
clone_size: .
v_call: TRBV7-9
d_call: .
cdr3_nt: TGTGCCAGCAGCCCCTGGGCCGTGAACACTGAAGCTTTCTTT
cdr3_aa: CASSPWAVNTEAFF